The present TCR beta chain was sequenced within a study of regulatory T cells in long-lasting Graves disease. Study-wide background: Persistent cases took antithyroid drugs over 5 years and stayed TSH receptor antibody positive. Study-level points and caveats: Among samples with persistent disease, TRBV28, TRBJ1-2 and TRBJ2-5 were favored. Patients with persistent disease shared some 3,000 public clonotypes, outpacing the roughly 1,000 shared by new patients.

The time point is: persistent/refractory GD, antithyroid drugs over 5 years with positive TRAb. PBMC RNA was the source of the TCR library. The patient group derived from an endocrinology department in Xi'an, China. This clonotype occurred a few times. Its antigen is as yet unknown. V shed 4 bases and J 8 bases; nucleotides not matched to a gene: 2. The CDR3 is 12 residues long. Germline-derived CDR1 and CDR2 are SEHNR and FQNEAQ (reference sequence). Investigators prepared the TCR beta libraries by applying iRepertoire HTBI primers and Arm-PCR of CDR3 regions. MiXCR was run by TCRdb on the multiplex PCR reads, yielding one entry per CDR3 protein. This table holds about 660,000 distinct CDR3 sequences, approximately 29% found once.

The J gene is TRBJ1-5, the V gene TRBV7-9, with 7 bases that match TRBD1. The material was peripheral blood mononuclear cells (PBMCs), obtained when the disease was refractory, from a patient treated with antithyroid drugs. The clonotype was recovered from a female donor with Graves disease. CDR3 nucleotides: TGTGCCAGCAGCTCAGGGGGGGAGCCCCAGCATTTT. Translated: CASSSGGEPQHF.